The 23 T cell receptor beta chains given below trace back to one sample, sequenced in a study of T cells in Graves' hyperthyroidism and ophthalmopathy (dated by TCRdb to the late 2010s). Library method: multiplex PCR. This sample was sequenced with an Illumina HiSeq 2000. TCR beta CDR3 regions were amplified from RNA transcripts. The TCR CDR3 was subjected to a first round of RT-PCR using the HTBI primer set and the Qiagen OneStep RT-PCR kit. TCRdb redid the processing of the public reads, applying fastp at Q25 and MiXCR, and retained in-frame beta chains. Every entry covers one CDR3 protein and lists the most common genes and DNA from its rows. The sample table lists 400,000 to 600,000 distinct CDR3 sequences, 15% to 20% of them with a count of one. Clones ranked in the top ten supply about 29% of the sample. Sequencing was done on a sample of blood. Source of these receptors: a woman aged 25 to 39 with Graves' ophthalmopathy.

J is TRBJ2-2 and V is TRBV6-2 or TRBV6-3; D remains ambiguous. V shed 7 bases and J shed 0 bases, with 15 bases lying between them. Germline assignment: CDR1 MNHEY and CDR2 SVGEGT. This CDR3 is built from 16 residues. The CDR3 here is CASTLVGPPNTGELFF. DNA of the CDR3: TGTGCCAGCACCCTAGTGGGCCCCCCGAACACCGGGGAGCTGTTTTTT.

This clonotype was detected many times. This rearrangement joins TRBV12-3 or TRBV12-4 to TRBJ1-2, with 7 bases aligning to TRBD1. The CDR3 is 13 residues long. The junction had 13 bases not matched to a gene; V was cut back by 8 bases and J by 10 bases. CDR3 amino acids: CASSYQGQRYYTF. The CDR3, as DNA: TGTGCCAGCTCCTACCAGGGACAGAGATACTACACCTTC.

The CDR3 DNA sequence: TGTGCCAGCAGCTTAGACGCGACTAGCCTCAATGAGCAGTTCTTC. It specifies CASSLDATSLNEQFF. The V call is TRBV7-8, the J call TRBJ2-1; 7 nucleotides agree with TRBD2. The CDR3 totals 15 residues. Germline CDR1 reads SGHVS; CDR2 reads FQNEAQ. Trimming at V came to 1 base and at J to 6 bases, leaving 6 bases not matched to a gene.

This clonotype was detected ten times or more. The chain couples TRBV13 to TRBJ2-5; perhaps TRBD1 as D (6 bases). The germline V gene encodes CDR1 PRHDT and CDR2 FYEKMQ (reference sequence). V lost 5 bases, J lost 0 bases, and 10 bases lay in between. The CDR3 is 14 amino acids. In DNA, the CDR3 is TGTGCCAGCAGCCATAGGGGGAACCAAGAGACCCAGTACTTC. Its protein product is CASSHRGNQETQYF.

This clonotype was seen repeatedly, ten times or more. The chain uses TRBV20-1 and TRBJ2-7; D may be TRBD1 (5 bases). Germline V gene sequence: CDR1 DFQATT, CDR2 SNEGSKA (reference sequence). V dropped 1 base and J dropped 0 bases, with 7 bases sitting between them. The CDR3 covers 13 residues. Written as DNA, the CDR3 is TGCAGTGCTAGAGCTGACAGCTCCTACGAGCAGTACTTC. Encoded protein: CSARADSSYEQYF.

This clonotype has only a few counts. CDR3 nucleotide sequence: TGTGCCAGCATCAGGGATCCGTCGGATTATGGCTACACCTTC. Translating it yields CASIRDPSDYGYTF. This rearrangement joins TRBV6-2 or TRBV6-3 to TRBJ1-2; the D gene is possibly TRBD1 (5 bases). Germline-derived CDR1 and CDR2 are MNHEY and SVGEGT. The CDR3 runs 14 residues. Trimming took off 7 bases at V and 5 bases at J, with 17 bases between the two ends.

This clonotype has only a few counts. The V gene is TRBV29-1, the J gene TRBJ1-1; no clear D. Germline assignment: CDR1 SQVTM and CDR2 ANQGSEA. Trimming left V 3 bases short and J 5 bases short, with 16 bases between. The CDR3 consists of 14 residues. CDR3 in DNA: TGCAGCGTTGACCCGGCAGAACGAGGGACTGAAGCTTTCTTT. Translating gives CSVDPAERGTEAFF. Full variable domain (remainder filled in from reference TRBV29-1 and TRBJ1-1): SAVISQKPSRDICQRGTSLTIQCQVDSQVTMMFWYRQQPGQSLTLIATANQGSEATYESGFVIDKFPISRPNLTFSTLTVSNMSPEDSSIYLCSVDPAERGTEAFFGQGTRLTVV.

This clonotype showed up just a few times. The V gene is TRBV7-3, the J gene TRBJ2-1; D unresolved. Germline V gives CDR1 SGHTA, CDR2 FQGTGA. The V end was cut by 4 bases, the J end by 5 bases, with 6 bases between. CDR3 length: 12 residues. The CDR3 DNA is TGTGCCAGCAGCTCCAACCACAATGAGCAGTTCTTC. Translating gives CASSSNHNEQFF.

The CDR3 loop reads CTSSNRQETQYF. CDR3 coding DNA: TGTACCAGCAGCAACAGACAAGAGACCCAGTACTTC. This chain joins TRBV7-2 and TRBJ2-5; D uncertain. V shed 5 bases and J shed 2 bases, with 6 bases lying between them. This CDR3 has 12 amino acids. Germline loops: CDR1 SGHTA, CDR2 FQGNSA.

In this sample, this clonotype turned up many times. The V and J genes are TRBV20-1 and TRBJ1-2, with a possible D match to TRBD1 (5 bases). V lost 3 bases to trimming and J lost 2 bases, with 10 bases between them. The CDR3 runs to 13 residues. CDR1 is DFQATT and CDR2 is SNEGSKA in the germline V gene (reference sequence). This CDR3 is CSARGLGNYGYTF. CDR3 nucleotides: TGCAGTGCTAGGGGGCTTGGGAACTATGGCTACACCTTC.

There are many counts of this clonotype. The rearrangement uses TRBV7-2 and TRBJ2-5; D unresolved. Per the germline V gene, CDR1 is SGHTA and CDR2 is FQGNSA. This CDR3 is built from 12 residues. Between the trimmed V and J ends, which lost 5 bases and 0 bases, there was a span of 4 bases. CDR3 nucleotides: TGTGCCAGCAGCCCCTACCAAGAGACCCAGTACTTC. It translates to CASSPYQETQYF.

This clonotype occurred many times. This chain connects TRBV27 to TRBJ1-1, with D perhaps matching TRBD1 (6 bases). The CDR3 covers 13 residues. The V end lost 4 bases, the J end lost 4 bases, and 10 bases lay between the germline ends. CDR1 is MNHEY and CDR2 is SMNVEV in the germline V gene (reference sequence). The CDR3 nucleotides read TGTGCCAGCAGTTCCCCGGGGGCCACTGAAGCTTTCTTT. It yields the protein CASSSPGATEAFF.

This clonotype was seen a handful of times. The genes are TRBV27 and TRBJ1-1, with D possibly matching TRBD1 (5 bases). Trimming took off 1 base at V and 3 bases at J, with 9 bases between the two ends. This CDR3 contains 14 residues. Germline CDR1 and CDR2: MNHEY and SMNVEV (reference sequence). CDR3 DNA sequence: TGTGCCAGCAGTTTATTCGAGGGGTACACTGAAGCTTTCTTT. Amino acid sequence: CASSLFEGYTEAFF.

There are many counts of this clonotype. J is TRBJ2-1 and V is TRBV3-1; D remains unclear. The CDR3 length is 15 residues. Germline V CDR1 and CDR2: LGHDT, YNNKEL (reference sequence). The V end lost 0 bases, the J end lost 0 bases, and 6 bases lay between the germline ends. The CDR3 DNA is TGTGCCAGCAGCCAAGATCTGTACTCCTACAATGAGCAGTTCTTC. Protein product: CASSQDLYSYNEQFF.

This clonotype was detected only a few times. The J gene is TRBJ2-6, the V gene TRBV9; no clear D gene. Trimming removed 0 bases at V and 3 bases at J, with 7 bases between. The CDR3 runs to 15 residues. Germline V lookup: CDR1 SGDLS, CDR2 YYNGEE. CDR3 coding DNA: TGTGCCAGCAGCGTAGAAGGGATTGGGGCCAACGTCCTGACTTTC. Amino acids: CASSVEGIGANVLTF.

This clonotype has a count of ten or more. The chain carries TRBV20-1 and TRBJ1-4; maybe TRBD1 (5 bases). Looked up from germline, CDR1 is DFQATT and CDR2 is SNEGSKA (reference sequence). V lost 4 bases, J lost 4 bases, and 13 bases lay in between. The CDR3 is 14 amino acids. In nucleotides, the CDR3 is TGCAGTGCTACCGGGGGAACGGGTAATGAAAAACTGTTTTTT. Its translation is CSATGGTGNEKLFF.

This clonotype was counted a few times. This sequence joins TRBV12-3 or TRBV12-4 and TRBJ2-3, with 11 nucleotides matching TRBD2. V lost 5 bases, J lost 6 bases, and 10 bases stayed unmatched. The length of the CDR3 is 16 residues. This CDR3 reads CASSNPRASGGDTQYF. Here the CDR3 DNA reads TGTGCCAGCAGTAACCCTCGGGCTAGCGGGGGGGATACGCAGTATTTT.

This clonotype was observed a few times. This chain connects TRBV5-4 to TRBJ2-1; 13 bases map to TRBD2. The germline CDR1 and CDR2 sequences are SGHNT and YYREEE (reference sequence). V trimming: 0 bases; J trimming: 5 bases; junction bases outside the gene matches: 2. CDR3 length equals 16 residues. As DNA, the CDR3 is TGTGCCAGCAGCTTGGTCGGACTAGCGGGGGACAATGAGCAGTTCTTC. It translates to CASSLVGLAGDNEQFF.

The gene calls are TRBV28 and TRBJ2-1; 8 nucleotides match TRBD2. CDR3 length: 17 amino acids. CDR1 and CDR2 from the germline V gene are MDHEN and SYDVKM. The V and J ends lost 8 bases and 1 base, in that order; junction bases with no gene match: 13. Here the CDR3 DNA reads TGTGCCAGCGGATCGAGTAGCGGGATTGGGTCCTACAATGAGCAGTTCTTC. As protein: CASGSSSGIGSYNEQFF.

The J gene is TRBJ2-2, the V gene TRBV19, with no clear D. Germline values: CDR1 LNHDA, CDR2 SQIVND (reference sequence). CDR3 length: 12 amino acids. V was pared by 5 bases and J by 6 bases, with 7 bases between. As DNA, the CDR3 is TGTGCCAGTAGTCTACCGTCCGGGGAGCTGTTTTTT. As protein: CASSLPSGELFF.

This clonotype has at least ten counts. The rearrangement joins TRBV7-2 to TRBJ2-1, with TRBD2 matching over 8 bases. Germline lookup yields CDR1 SGHTA and CDR2 FQGNSA. This CDR3 spans 14 amino acids. V lost 2 bases, J lost 5 bases, and 2 bases stayed unmatched. CDR3 sequence (DNA): TGTGCCAGCAGCTTATCAGCGGGAGACAATGAGCAGTTCTTC. Translating gives CASSLSAGDNEQFF.

At least ten counts were recorded for this clonotype. This rearrangement joins TRBV7-2 to TRBJ2-3; TRBD1 or TRBD2 may be the D gene (5 bases each). Germline-derived CDR1 and CDR2 are SGHTA and FQGNSA. V dropped 5 bases and J dropped 0 bases, with 12 bases sitting between them. The CDR3 has 15 amino acids. The CDR3 loop reads CASSLYWDSTDTQYF. The CDR3 nucleotides read TGTGCCAGCAGCCTTTACTGGGACAGCACAGATACGCAGTATTTT.

This clonotype was seen at least ten times. The V gene is TRBV11-2, the J gene TRBJ1-1; no firm D call. Per germline, CDR1 SGHAT and CDR2 FQNNGV. V was clipped by 6 bases and J by 3 bases, with 5 bases between them. There are 11 residues in the CDR3. The CDR3 region is CASRRYTEAFF. The DNA for the CDR3 is TGTGCCAGCAGAAGGTACACTGAAGCTTTCTTT.